These T cell receptor beta chains were read from a single sample in a study of T-cell reconstitution after alpha-beta-depleted transplantation in children. TCRdb analysed the PCR reads with MiXCR anew, one entry per CDR3 protein. The sample yields 780,000 or so distinct CDR3 sequences, around 15% seen once. The specimen was PBMCs, mostly from graft donor cells, collected 360 days after TCRalphabeta/CD19-depleted stem cell transplant. The origin of the receptors is a male patient between 10 and 17 years old who had a stem cell transplant for acute lymphoblastic leukemia, so the T cells may come from the graft donor. Both conserved end residues are part of each CDR3. A D gene is named only where the DNA matches it firmly. The listing skips clone size in some rows; elsewhere it reads once, few, many or a size class.

cdr3_aa cdr3_nt v_call clone_size d_call j_call
CSVLGVAALPYEQYF TGCAGCGTCCTTGGGGTAGCGGCTCTCCCCTACGAGCAGTACTTC TRBV29-1 - - TRBJ2-7
CASSRRGSDLAGFLDTQYF TGCGCCAGCAGCCGCCGGGGGTCGGATCTAGCGGGCTTTTTGGATACGCAGTATTTT TRBV5-1 few TRBD2 TRBJ2-3
CASSLGRILAWNTEAFF TGTGCCAGCAGCTTAGGGAGGATTTTAGCGTGGAACACTGAAGCTTTCTTT TRBV11-2 - - TRBJ1-1
CASSPRTGRLNEQFF TGTGCCAGCAGCCCGAGGACCGGCCGTCTCAATGAGCAGTTCTTC TRBV11-3 few - TRBJ2-1
CASIPRWGPAFF TGTGCCAGCATTCCCAGGTGGGGACCAGCTTTCTTT TRBV6-1 many - TRBJ1-1
CASSYTPGTGGTEAFF TGTGCCAGCAGTTACACCCCCGGGACAGGGGGCACTGAAGCTTTCTTT TRBV6-2/TRBV6-3 few TRBD1 TRBJ1-1
CASSFLEGGKRPYEQYF TGCGCCAGCAGCTTCCTTGAGGGTGGTAAAAGACCCTACGAGCAGTACTTC TRBV5-1 - - TRBJ2-7
CASSLYGAHNEQFF TGTGCCAGCAGTTTATACGGGGCCCACAATGAGCAGTTCTTC TRBV12-3/TRBV12-4 many - TRBJ2-1
CASNRGGRDSNQPQHF TGTGCCAGCAACCGAGGGGGTAGGGATAGCAATCAGCCCCAGCATTTT TRBV25-1 - - TRBJ1-5
CASSPPQGQLSSEQFF TGTGCCAGCAGCCCGCCTCAGGGACAGCTATCGAGTGAGCAGTTCTTC TRBV9 - TRBD1 TRBJ2-1
CASSFPWNTEALF TGTGCCAGCAGTTTCCCTTGGAACACTGAAGCTCTCTTT TRBV12-3/TRBV12-4 - - TRBJ1-1
CASSYGPPRQLTNTDTQYF TGCGCCAGCAGCTACGGTCCTCCTAGGCAGCTTACTAACACAGATACGCAGTATTTT TRBV5-1 many - TRBJ2-3